These 12 T cell receptor beta chains were all obtained from the same sample, sequenced in a study of cytomegalovirus exposure and HLA in healthy donors. In the PCR, 60 Vbeta and 13 Jbeta primers were used. Here immunoSEQ multiplex PCR was the method, and the copy in TCRdb shows in-frame clones only, minus some. The sample lists 150,000 to 200,000 clones, roughly 84% occurring once. The sample consisted of PBMCs. These receptors came from a girl between 2 and 10 years old in good health and CMV-seropositive.

The V gene is TRBV7-2, the J gene TRBJ2-7; 11 nucleotides align to TRBD2. Trimming removed 1 base from V and 5 bases from J; junction bases left unmatched: 4. There are 15 residues in the CDR3. CDR1 SGHTA and CDR2 FQGNSA come from the germline V gene. CDR3: CASSLELAGAHEQYF. The CDR3 nucleotides are TGTGCCAGCAGCTTAGAACTAGCGGGAGCGCACGAGCAGTACTTC.

V is TRBV12-5 and J is TRBJ1-4; possible D gene TRBD1, 5 bases. CDR1 is LGHNT, CDR2 FRNRAP, per germline. This CDR3 has 18 residues. The germline V and J ends were trimmed by 1 base and 5 bases, with 20 bases remaining between them. Here the CDR3 reads CASGLDRTAHLSNEKLFF. The CDR3 DNA reads TGTGCTAGTGGTTTGGACAGGACGGCGCATTTGTCAAATGAAAAACTGTTTTTT.

This chain joins TRBV25-1 and TRBJ1-4; 10 bases map to TRBD1. Per the germline V gene, CDR1 is MGHDK and CDR2 is SYGVNS. The V segment lost 4 bases and the J segment 11 bases; nucleotides outside the gene matches: 7. This CDR3 has 14 amino acids. The CDR3 nucleotides are TGTGCCAGCAGTGGTGGGACAGGGGCGGGTAAACTGTTTTTT. Its protein product is CASSGGTGAGKLFF.

The V call is TRBV28, the J call TRBJ2-7; 8 nucleotides agree with TRBD1. V lost 7 bases and J lost 4; bases outside the gene matches: 9. Germline V gene sequence: CDR1 MDHEN, CDR2 SYDVKM. The CDR3 covers 14 residues. In DNA form, the CDR3 reads TGTGCCAGCACGCCTCCGGGACAGGAATACGAGCAGTACTTC. Protein sequence: CASTPPGQEYEQYF.

This chain connects TRBV30 to TRBJ2-7; 9 bases are shared with TRBD1. Germline-derived CDR1 and CDR2 are GTSNPN and SVGIG (reference sequence). Trimming removed 6 bases from V and 2 bases from J; junction bases left unmatched: 2. The CDR3 sequence is 12 residues long. The CDR3 nucleotides are TGTGCCTGCCGACAGGGGGCCTACGAGCAGTACTTC. Protein: CACRQGAYEQYF.

The chain combines TRBV29-1 with TRBJ2-3; 8 nucleotides agree with TRBD1. The CDR3 runs to 19 residues. V lost 3 bases, J lost 3 bases, and 20 bases stayed unmatched. Germline V lookup: CDR1 SQVTM, CDR2 ANQGSEA. Here the CDR3 reads CSVELRLLKYGQGTDTQYF. The CDR3 bases are TGCAGCGTTGAGCTTCGACTCCTGAAATATGGACAGGGAACAGATACGCAGTATTTT.

The gene calls are TRBV30 and TRBJ1-2; D gene ambiguous. Trimming cost V 2 bases and J 8 bases, with 9 bases left between them. Germline V gives CDR1 GTSNPN, CDR2 SVGIG (reference sequence). The CDR3 runs 11 residues. In nucleotides, the CDR3 is TGTGCCTGGAGTATGCAGTACGGCTACACCTTC. Its protein is CAWSMQYGYTF.

This clone was detected only a few times. The chain links TRBV25-1 to TRBJ1-4, with D possibly being TRBD1 (6 bases). Germline-derived CDR1 and CDR2 are MGHDK and SYGVNS. Deletions cut 4 bases from V and 8 bases from J, with 11 bases between. The CDR3 is made up of 13 amino acids. CDR3 in amino acids: CASSVQGSEKLFF. The CDR3 bases are TGTGCCAGCAGTGTACAGGGAAGCGAAAAACTGTTTTTT.

The chain joins TRBV7-9 to TRBJ2-5; 7 nucleotides line up with TRBD2. Germline V lookup: CDR1 SEHNR, CDR2 FQNEAQ (reference sequence). V lost 2 bases and J lost 4; bases outside the gene matches: 7. This CDR3 has 15 residues. The CDR3 loop is CASSLRPRGGETQYF. The CDR3 bases are TGTGCCAGCAGCTTACGACCCCGCGGGGGAGAGACCCAGTACTTC.

The genes are TRBV11-3 and TRBJ1-3; 8 nucleotides align to TRBD1. CDR3 length: 13 amino acids. Germline V lookup: CDR1 SGHNT, CDR2 YENEEA. J gave up 3 bases and V 7 bases, and 2 bases lay outside the gene matches. CDR3 sequence (DNA): TGTGCCAGCAAGACAGGGGATGGAAACACCATATATTTT. It yields the protein CASKTGDGNTIYF.

J is TRBJ1-6 and V is TRBV9, with 7 nucleotides matching TRBD1. Germline values: CDR1 SGDLS, CDR2 YYNGEE. The CDR3 loop spans 15 amino acids. Trimming at V came to 0 bases and at J to 6 bases, leaving 3 bases not matched to a gene. The CDR3 DNA is TGTGCCAGCAGCGTAGGAGGGGGCCGTAATTCACCCCTCCACTTT. Encoded protein: CASSVGGGRNSPLHF. Using reference TRBV9 and TRBJ1-6 for the parts outside the CDR3, the full variable domain is DSGVTQTPKHLITATGQRVTLRCSPRSGDLSVYWYQQSLDQGLQFLIQYYNGEERAKGNILERFSAQQFPDLHSELNLSSLELGDSALYFCASSVGGGRNSPLHFGNGTRLTVT.

The chain couples TRBV7-8 to TRBJ1-5; 8 bases align to TRBD1. CDR3 length: 15 amino acids. The germline V gene has CDR1 SGHVS and CDR2 FQNEAQ. J lost 4 bases, V lost 0 bases, and 2 bases had no gene match. The CDR3 here is CASSLARDRNQPQHF. The CDR3 DNA reads as TGTGCCAGCAGCTTAGCGAGGGACAGGAATCAGCCCCAGCATTTT.